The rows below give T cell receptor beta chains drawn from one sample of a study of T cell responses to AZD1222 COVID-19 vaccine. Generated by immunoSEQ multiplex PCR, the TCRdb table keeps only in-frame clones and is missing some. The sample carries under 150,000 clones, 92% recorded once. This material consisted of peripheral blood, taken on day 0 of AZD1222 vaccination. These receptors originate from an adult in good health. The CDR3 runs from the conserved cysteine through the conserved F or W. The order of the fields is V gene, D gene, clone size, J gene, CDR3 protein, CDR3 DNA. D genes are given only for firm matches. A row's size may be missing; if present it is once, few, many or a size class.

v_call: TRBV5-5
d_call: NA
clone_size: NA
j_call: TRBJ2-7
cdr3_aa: CASSPQGRQTSYEQYF
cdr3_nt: TGTGCCAGCAGCCCCCAAGGTCGGCAGACCTCCTACGAGCAGTACTTC

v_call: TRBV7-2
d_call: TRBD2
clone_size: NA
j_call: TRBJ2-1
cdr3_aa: CASSLVAGLNNEQFF
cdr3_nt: TGTGCCAGCAGCTTGGTAGCGGGACTCAACAATGAGCAGTTCTTC

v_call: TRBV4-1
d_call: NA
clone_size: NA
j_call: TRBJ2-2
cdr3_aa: CASSQDLLRRQTSTGELFF
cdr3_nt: TGCGCCAGCAGCCAAGATCTTTTACGGAGACAAACGTCCACCGGGGAGCTGTTTTTT

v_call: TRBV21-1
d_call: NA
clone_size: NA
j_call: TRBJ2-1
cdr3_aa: CASSKELADHSYNEQFF
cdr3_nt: TGTGCCAGCAGCAAAGAACTAGCGGATCACTCCTACAATGAGCAGTTCTTC

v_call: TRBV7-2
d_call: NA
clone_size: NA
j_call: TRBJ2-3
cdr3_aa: CASSERSDTQYF
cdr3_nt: TGTGCCAGCAGCGAAAGATCAGATACGCAGTATTTT

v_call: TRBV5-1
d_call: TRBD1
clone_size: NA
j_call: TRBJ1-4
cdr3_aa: CASSFGTGADEKLFF
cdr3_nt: TGCGCCAGCAGCTTTGGGACAGGGGCTGATGAAAAACTGTTTTTT

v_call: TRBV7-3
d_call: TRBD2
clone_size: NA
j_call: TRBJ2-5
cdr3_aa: CASSLYAGGETQYF
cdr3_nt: TGTGCCAGCAGCTTATACGCGGGAGGGGAGACCCAGTACTTC

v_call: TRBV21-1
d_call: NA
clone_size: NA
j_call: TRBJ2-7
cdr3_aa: CASSRLGEPPYEQYF
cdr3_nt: TGTGCCAGCAGCAGGCTGGGGGAGCCCCCCTACGAGCAGTACTTC

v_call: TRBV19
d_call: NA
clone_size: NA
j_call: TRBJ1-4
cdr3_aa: CASSIEEKLFF
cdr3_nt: TGTGCCAGTAGTATAGAAGAAAAACTGTTTTTT

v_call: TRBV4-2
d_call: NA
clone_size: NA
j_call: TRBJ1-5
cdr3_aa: CASSQVTDLGQPQHF
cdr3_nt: TGTGCCAGCAGCCAAGTTACAGATTTAGGCCAGCCCCAGCATTTT

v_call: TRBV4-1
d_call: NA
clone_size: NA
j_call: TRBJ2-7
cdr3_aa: CASSPAGHPYEQYF
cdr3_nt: TGCGCCAGCAGCCCGGCGGGACATCCCTACGAGCAGTACTTC

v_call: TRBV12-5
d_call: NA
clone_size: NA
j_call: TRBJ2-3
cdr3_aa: CASGQTTTSTDTQYF
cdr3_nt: TGTGCTAGTGGCCAGACGACTACTAGCACAGATACGCAGTATTTT

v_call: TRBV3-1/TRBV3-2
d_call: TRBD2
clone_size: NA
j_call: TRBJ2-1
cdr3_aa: CASSQDTSGSWNEQFF
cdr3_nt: TGTGCCAGCAGCCAGGATACTAGCGGGAGTTGGAATGAGCAGTTCTTC

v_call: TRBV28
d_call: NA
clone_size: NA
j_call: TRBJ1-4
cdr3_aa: CASIPTGATNEKLFF
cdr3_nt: TGTGCCAGCATTCCGACAGGAGCAACTAATGAAAAACTGTTTTTT

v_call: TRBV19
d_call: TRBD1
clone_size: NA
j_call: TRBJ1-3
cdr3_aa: CASEGGQVTGNTIYF
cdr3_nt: TGTGCCAGTGAGGGGGGACAGGTCACTGGAAACACCATATATTTT

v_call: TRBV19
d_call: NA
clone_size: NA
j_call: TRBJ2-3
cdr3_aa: CASSVTSSTDTQYF
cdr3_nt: TGTGCCAGTAGTGTGACATCTAGCACAGATACGCAGTATTTT

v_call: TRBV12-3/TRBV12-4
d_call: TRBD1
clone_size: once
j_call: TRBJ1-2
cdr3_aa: CASSQDRVYGYTF
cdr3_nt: TGTGCCAGCAGCCAGGACAGGGTTTATGGCTACACCTTC

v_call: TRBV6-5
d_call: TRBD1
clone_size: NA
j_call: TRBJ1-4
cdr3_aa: CASILEQGVFEKLFF
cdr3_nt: TGTGCCAGCATCCTTGAACAGGGGGTTTTTGAAAAACTGTTTTTT

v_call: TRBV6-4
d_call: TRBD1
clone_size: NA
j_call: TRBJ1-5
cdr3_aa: CASSVDGTGIFNQPQHF
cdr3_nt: TGTGCCAGCAGTGTTGACGGGACAGGGATTTTCAATCAGCCCCAGCATTTT

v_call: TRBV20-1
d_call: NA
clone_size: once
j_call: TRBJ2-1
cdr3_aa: CSAPSLNEQFF
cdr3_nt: TGCAGTGCTCCTAGTCTAAATGAGCAGTTCTTC

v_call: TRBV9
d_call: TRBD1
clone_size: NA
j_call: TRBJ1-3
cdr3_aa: CASSAGDSSGNTIYF
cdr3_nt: TGTGCCAGCAGCGCGGGGGACAGCTCTGGAAACACCATATATTTT

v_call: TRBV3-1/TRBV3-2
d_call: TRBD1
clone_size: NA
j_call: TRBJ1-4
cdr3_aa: CASSRQWGTGGEKLFF
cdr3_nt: TGTGCCAGCAGCCGACAATGGGGGACAGGGGGCGAAAAACTGTTTTTT

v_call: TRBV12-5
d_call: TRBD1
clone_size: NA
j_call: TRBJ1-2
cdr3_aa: CASGTSTGLLSYTF
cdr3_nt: TGTGCTAGTGGTACCTCGACAGGGTTGTTAAGCTACACCTTC

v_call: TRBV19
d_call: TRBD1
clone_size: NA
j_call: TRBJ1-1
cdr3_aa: CASSRIRTGAFNTEAFF
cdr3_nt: TGTGCCAGTAGTAGGATCCGGACAGGGGCCTTTAACACTGAAGCTTTCTTT

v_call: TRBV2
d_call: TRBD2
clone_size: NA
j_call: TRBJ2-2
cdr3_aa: CASYPYSGRGTGELFF
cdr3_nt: TGTGCCAGCTATCCCTATAGCGGGAGGGGCACCGGGGAGCTGTTTTTT

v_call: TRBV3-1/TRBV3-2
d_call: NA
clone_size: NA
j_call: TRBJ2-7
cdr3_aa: CASSTSGSEQYF
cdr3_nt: TGTGCCAGCAGCACTTCCGGGAGCGAGCAGTACTTC

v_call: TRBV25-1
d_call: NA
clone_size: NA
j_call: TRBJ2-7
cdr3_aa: CASSRDGGDYEQYF
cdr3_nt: TGTGCCAGCAGTAGAGACGGAGGAGACTACGAGCAGTACTTC

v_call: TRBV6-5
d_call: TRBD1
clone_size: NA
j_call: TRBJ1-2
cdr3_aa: CASSRRGPLGYGYTF
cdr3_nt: TGTGCCAGCAGTCGGAGGGGGCCCCTGGGCTATGGCTACACCTTC

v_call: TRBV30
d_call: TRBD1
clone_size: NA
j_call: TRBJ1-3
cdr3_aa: CAWSPPGGTAGNTIYF
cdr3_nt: TGTGCCTGGTCGCCGCCTGGGGGGACAGCCGGAAACACCATATATTTT

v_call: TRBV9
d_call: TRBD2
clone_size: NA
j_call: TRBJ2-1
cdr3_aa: CASSETSGSYNEQFF
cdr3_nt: TGTGCCAGCAGCGAGACTAGCGGGAGCTACAATGAGCAGTTCTTC

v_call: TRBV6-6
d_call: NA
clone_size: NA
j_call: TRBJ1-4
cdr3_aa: CASSTGVTNEKLFF
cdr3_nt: TGTGCCAGCAGTACCGGGGTGACTAATGAAAAACTGTTTTTT

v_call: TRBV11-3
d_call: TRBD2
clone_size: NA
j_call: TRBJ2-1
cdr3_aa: CASSFMGRANEQFF
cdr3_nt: TGTGCCAGCAGCTTTATGGGGAGGGCCAATGAGCAGTTCTTC

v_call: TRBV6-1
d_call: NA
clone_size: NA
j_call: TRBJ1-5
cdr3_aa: CASSEWDLGGNQPQHF
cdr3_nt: TGTGCCAGCAGTGAGTGGGACCTCGGGGGCAATCAGCCCCAGCATTTT

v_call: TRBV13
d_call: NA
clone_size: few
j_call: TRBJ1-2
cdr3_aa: CASSPRVGGDYGYTF
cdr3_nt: TGTGCCAGCAGCCCTAGAGTGGGGGGCGACTATGGCTACACCTTC

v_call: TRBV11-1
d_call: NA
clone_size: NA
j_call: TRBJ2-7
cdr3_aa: CASSLGMGLFYEQYF
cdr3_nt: TGTGCCAGCAGCTTAGGGATGGGATTATTCTACGAGCAGTACTTC

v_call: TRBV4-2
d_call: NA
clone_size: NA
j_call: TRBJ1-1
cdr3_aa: CASSPHTDMNTEAFF
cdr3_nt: TGTGCCAGCAGCCCGCATACAGATATGAACACTGAAGCTTTCTTT

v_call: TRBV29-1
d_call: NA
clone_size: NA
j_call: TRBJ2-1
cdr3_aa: CSVGMPGDEQFF
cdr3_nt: TGCAGCGTTGGAATGCCCGGCGATGAGCAGTTCTTC

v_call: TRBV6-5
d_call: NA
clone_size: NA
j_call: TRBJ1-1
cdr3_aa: CASRLDARTTEAFF
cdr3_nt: TGTGCCAGCAGGCTGGACGCAAGAACCACTGAAGCTTTCTTT

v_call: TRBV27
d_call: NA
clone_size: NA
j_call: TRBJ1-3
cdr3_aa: CASSMDTSGNTIYF
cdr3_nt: TGTGCCAGCAGTATGGACACTTCGGGAAACACCATATATTTT

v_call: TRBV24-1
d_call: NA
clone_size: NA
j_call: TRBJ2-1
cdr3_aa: CATSDFSPYNEQFF
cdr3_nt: TGTGCCACCAGTGATTTTAGCCCCTACAATGAGCAGTTCTTC